This T cell receptor beta chain was identified during a study of T cells in Graves' hyperthyroidism and ophthalmopathy. Overall study results and limits: Blood samples included most of the expanded thyroid clonotypes exceeding 0.001.

Amplification of TCR beta CDR3 regions was performed using RNA transcripts as template. First-round RT-PCR of the TCR CDR3 relied on the HTBI primer set. A single record per CDR3 protein comes from TCRdb applying MiXCR to the multiplex PCR reads. The sample has a few hundred thousand distinct CDR3 sequences; around 16% are singletons. The blood sample predates any ophthalmopathy symptoms, coming from first hyperthyroidism diagnosis. The ends lost 4 bases at V and 3 bases at J; junction bases unmatched: 11. Per germline, CDR1 SGHRS and CDR2 YFSETQ. The CDR3 extends over 16 amino acids. This clonotype showed up many times. The antigen is unknown.

The chain combines TRBV5-1 with TRBJ2-3; 7 bases map to TRBD1. This receptor was obtained from a young woman with Graves' hyperthyroidism that later progressed to Graves' ophthalmopathy. The sequencing sample was made of blood. The DNA of the CDR3 is TGCGCCAGCAGCCTAAGACCGACAGGGAAAACAGATACGCAGTATTTT. Its translation is CASSLRPTGKTDTQYF.